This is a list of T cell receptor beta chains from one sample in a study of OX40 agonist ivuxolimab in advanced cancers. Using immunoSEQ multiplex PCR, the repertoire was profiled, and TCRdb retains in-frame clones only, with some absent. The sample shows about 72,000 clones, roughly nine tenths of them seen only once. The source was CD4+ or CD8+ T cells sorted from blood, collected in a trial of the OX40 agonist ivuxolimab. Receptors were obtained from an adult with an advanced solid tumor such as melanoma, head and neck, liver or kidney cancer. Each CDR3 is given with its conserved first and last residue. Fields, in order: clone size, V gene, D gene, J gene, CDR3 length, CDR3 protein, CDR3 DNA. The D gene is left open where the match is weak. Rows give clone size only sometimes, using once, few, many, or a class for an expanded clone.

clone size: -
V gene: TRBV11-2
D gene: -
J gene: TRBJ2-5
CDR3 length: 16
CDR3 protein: CASSLVVGQFSGTQYF
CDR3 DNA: TGTGCCAGCAGCTTAGTGGTGGGACAATTCTCAGGGACCCAGTACTTC

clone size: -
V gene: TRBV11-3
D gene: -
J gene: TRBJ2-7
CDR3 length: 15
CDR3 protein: CASSLGGIRPYEQYF
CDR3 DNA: TGTGCCAGCAGCTTAGGGGGGATCAGGCCCTACGAGCAGTACTTC

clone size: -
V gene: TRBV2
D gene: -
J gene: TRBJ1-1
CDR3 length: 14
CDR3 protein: CASSEARLNTEAFF
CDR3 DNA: TGTGCCAGCAGTGAAGCGCGCCTGAACACTGAAGCTTTCTTT

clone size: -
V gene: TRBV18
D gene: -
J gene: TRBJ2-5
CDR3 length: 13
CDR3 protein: CASSPPSEGPQYF
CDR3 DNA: TGTGCCAGCTCACCACCCTCGGAGGGGCCCCAGTACTTC

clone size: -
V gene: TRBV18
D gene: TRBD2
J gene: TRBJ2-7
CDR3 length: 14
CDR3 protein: CASSPPAGGYEQYF
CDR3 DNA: TGTGCCAGCTCACCCCCGGCGGGAGGCTACGAGCAGTACTTC

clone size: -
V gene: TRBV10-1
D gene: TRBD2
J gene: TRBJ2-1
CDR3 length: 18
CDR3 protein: CASSEVGLAGGQNNEQFF
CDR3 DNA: TGCGCCAGCAGTGAAGTCGGACTAGCGGGGGGTCAGAACAATGAGCAGTTCTTC

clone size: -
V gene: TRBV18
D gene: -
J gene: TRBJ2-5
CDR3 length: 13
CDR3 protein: CASSPGIQETQYF
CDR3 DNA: TGTGCCAGCTCACCAGGCATTCAAGAGACCCAGTACTTC

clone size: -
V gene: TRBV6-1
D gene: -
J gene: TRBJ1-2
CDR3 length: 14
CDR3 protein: CASSESWGIDGYTF
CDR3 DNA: TGTGCCAGCAGTGAATCATGGGGGATCGATGGCTACACCTTC

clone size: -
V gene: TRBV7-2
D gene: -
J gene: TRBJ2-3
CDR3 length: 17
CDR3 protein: CASSLERWGTSTDTQYF
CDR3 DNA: TGTGCCAGCAGCTTAGAGCGGTGGGGGACTAGCACAGATACGCAGTATTTT

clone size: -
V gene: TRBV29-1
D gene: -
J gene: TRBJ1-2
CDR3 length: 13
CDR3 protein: CSAEGRERYGYTF
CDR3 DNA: TGCAGTGCCGAGGGTCGGGAACGCTATGGCTACACCTTC

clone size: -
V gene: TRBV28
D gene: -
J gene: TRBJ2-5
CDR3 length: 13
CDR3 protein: CASSAPAQETQYF
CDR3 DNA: TGTGCCAGCAGTGCCCCAGCCCAAGAGACCCAGTACTTC

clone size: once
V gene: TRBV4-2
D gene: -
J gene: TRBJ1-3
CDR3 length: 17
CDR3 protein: CASSQEESVLSGNTIYF
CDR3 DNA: TGTGCCAGCAGCCAAGAGGAAAGCGTACTCTCTGGAAACACCATATATTTT

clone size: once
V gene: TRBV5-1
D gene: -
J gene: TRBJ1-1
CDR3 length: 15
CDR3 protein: CASSLVGDGGTEAFF
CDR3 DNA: TGCGCCAGCAGCTTGGTCGGAGATGGGGGCACTGAAGCTTTCTTT

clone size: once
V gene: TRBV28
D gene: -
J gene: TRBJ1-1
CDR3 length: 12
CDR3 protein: CASGIMNTEAFF
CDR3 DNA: TGTGCCAGCGGCATTATGAACACTGAAGCTTTCTTT

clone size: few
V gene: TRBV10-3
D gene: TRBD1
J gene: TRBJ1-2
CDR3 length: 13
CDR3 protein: CAITLDRDYGYTF
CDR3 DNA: TGTGCCATCACCTTAGACAGGGACTATGGCTACACCTTC

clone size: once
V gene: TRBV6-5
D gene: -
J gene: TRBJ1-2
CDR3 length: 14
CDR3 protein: CASSYFGGRNGYTF
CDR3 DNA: TGTGCCAGCAGTTACTTTGGGGGGAGGAATGGCTACACCTTC

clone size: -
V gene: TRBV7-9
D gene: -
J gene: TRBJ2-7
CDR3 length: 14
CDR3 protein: CASSEGGASGEQYF
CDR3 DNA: TGTGCCAGCAGCGAGGGGGGCGCATCTGGTGAGCAGTACTTC

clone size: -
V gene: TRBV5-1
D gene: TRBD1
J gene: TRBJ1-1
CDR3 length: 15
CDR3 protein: CASSGLQGASTEAFF
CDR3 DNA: TGCGCCAGCAGCGGACTACAGGGGGCGAGCACTGAAGCTTTCTTT

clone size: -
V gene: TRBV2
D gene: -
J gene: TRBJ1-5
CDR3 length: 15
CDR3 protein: CASSESAGRGQPQHF
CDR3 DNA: TGTGCCAGCAGTGAAAGTGCGGGGCGAGGCCAGCCCCAGCATTTT

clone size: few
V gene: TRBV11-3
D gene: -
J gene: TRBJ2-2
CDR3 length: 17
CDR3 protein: CASSPWAAGSLTGELFF
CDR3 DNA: TGTGCCAGCAGCCCATGGGCGGCGGGCAGCCTTACCGGGGAGCTGTTTTTT

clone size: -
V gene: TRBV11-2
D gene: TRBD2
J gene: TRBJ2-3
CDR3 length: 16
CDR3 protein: CASSHRTSGSPDTQYF
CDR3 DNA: TGTGCCAGCAGCCACCGGACTAGCGGGAGCCCAGATACGCAGTATTTT

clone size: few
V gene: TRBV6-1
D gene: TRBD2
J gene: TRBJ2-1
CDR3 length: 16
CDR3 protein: CASSVVAGGPLNEQFF
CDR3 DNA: TGTGCCAGCAGTGTCGTAGCGGGGGGCCCACTCAATGAGCAGTTCTTC

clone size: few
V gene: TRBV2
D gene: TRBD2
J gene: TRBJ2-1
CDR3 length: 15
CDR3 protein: CASKFSGELYNEQFF
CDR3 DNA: TGTGCCAGCAAATTCAGCGGGGAACTCTACAATGAGCAGTTCTTC

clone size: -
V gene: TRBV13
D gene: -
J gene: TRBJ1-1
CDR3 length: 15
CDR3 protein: CASSAPGTPNTEAFF
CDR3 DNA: TGTGCCAGCAGCGCCCCCGGGACCCCGAACACTGAAGCTTTCTTT

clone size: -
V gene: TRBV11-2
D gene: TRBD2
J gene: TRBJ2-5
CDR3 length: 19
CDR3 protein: CASSLVPSGGPGTRGTQYF
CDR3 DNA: TGTGCCAGCAGCTTAGTCCCTAGCGGGGGGCCCGGAACCCGGGGGACCCAGTACTTC

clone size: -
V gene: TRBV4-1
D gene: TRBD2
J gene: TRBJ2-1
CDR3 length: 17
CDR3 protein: CASSQPWGTSGSDEQFF
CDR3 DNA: TGCGCCAGCAGCCAACCCTGGGGGACTAGCGGGAGCGATGAGCAGTTCTTC

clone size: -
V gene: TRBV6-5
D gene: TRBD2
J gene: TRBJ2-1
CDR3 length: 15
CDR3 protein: CASRLAEITYNEQFF
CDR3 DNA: TGTGCCAGCAGGCTAGCGGAGATTACCTACAATGAGCAGTTCTTC

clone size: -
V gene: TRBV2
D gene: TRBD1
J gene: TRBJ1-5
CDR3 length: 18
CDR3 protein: CASSEARDSSTSNQPQHF
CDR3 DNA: TGTGCCAGCAGTGAAGCGCGGGACAGCTCCACATCCAATCAGCCCCAGCATTTT

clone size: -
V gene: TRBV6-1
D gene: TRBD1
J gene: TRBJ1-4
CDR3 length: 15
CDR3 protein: CASKAVQGGFEKLFF
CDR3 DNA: TGTGCCAGCAAAGCGGTTCAGGGGGGGTTTGAAAAACTGTTTTTT

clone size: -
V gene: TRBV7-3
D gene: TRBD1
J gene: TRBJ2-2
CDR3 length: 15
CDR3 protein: CASSSRDRGTGELFF
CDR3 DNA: TGTGCCAGCAGCTCCCGGGACAGGGGAACCGGGGAGCTGTTTTTT

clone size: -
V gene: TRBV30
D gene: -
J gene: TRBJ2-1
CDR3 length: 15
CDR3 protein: CAWSVLEASYNEQFF
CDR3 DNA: TGTGCCTGGAGTGTACTAGAGGCGTCCTACAATGAGCAGTTCTTC

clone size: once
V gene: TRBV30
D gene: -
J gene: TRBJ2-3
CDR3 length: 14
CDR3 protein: CACNPGVSTDTQYF
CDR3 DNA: TGTGCCTGCAACCCAGGCGTGAGCACAGATACGCAGTATTTT

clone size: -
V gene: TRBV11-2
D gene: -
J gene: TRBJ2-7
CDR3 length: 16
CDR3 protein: CASSLGLGRVNHEQYF
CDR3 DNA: TGTGCCAGCAGCTTAGGGTTGGGCAGGGTCAACCACGAGCAGTACTTC

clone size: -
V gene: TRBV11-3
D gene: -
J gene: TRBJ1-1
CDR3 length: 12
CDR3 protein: CASSYANTEAFF
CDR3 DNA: TGTGCCAGCAGCTACGCGAACACTGAAGCTTTCTTT

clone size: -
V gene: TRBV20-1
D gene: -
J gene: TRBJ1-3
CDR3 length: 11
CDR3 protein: CSARGGNTIYF
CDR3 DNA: TGCAGTGCTAGAGGGGGAAACACCATATATTTT

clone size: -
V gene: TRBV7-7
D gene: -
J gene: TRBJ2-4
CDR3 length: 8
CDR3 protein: CASSLTYF
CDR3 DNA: TGTGCTAGCAGCTTGACTTACTTC